Presented here are 9 T cell receptor gamma chains from one specimen sequenced in a study of γδ T cells in repeated Plasmodium falciparum infection. TCRdb re-called the multiplex PCR reads using CATT. The table includes about 30,000 gamma-chain clones, 1.4% detected once. Gammadelta T cells were flow-sorted from PBMC into Vgamma9/Vdelta2+ and Vdelta2-negative populations for bulk analysis. Input material: gamma-delta T cells from blood. The source of these receptors is a pool of human donors (malaria-infected and uninfected, not separated).

For this clone: This is likely an artifact of a read error, given a far larger clone one base away. The same CDR3 also results from other DNA sequences found in this sample. The chain carries TRGV9 and TRGJ1 or TRGJ2. Germline CDR1 and CDR2: GITISATS and ISYDGTV (reference sequence). V shed 1 base, J shed 7 bases, and the junction held 7 bases outside the gene matches. CDR3 length equals 13 residues. CDR3 bases: TGTGCCTTGTGGGAGGTACCTAAATATAAGAAACTCTTT. Amino acids: CALWEVPKYKKLF.

This clone occurred a few times. This sequence is one base from a far larger clone and is likely a read error. This sample includes further DNA sequences coding for the same CDR3. Here the CDR3 reads CALWEKPRGELGKKIKVF. CDR3 coding DNA: TGTGCCTTGTGGGAGAAACCAAGGGGGGAGCTGGGCAAAAAAATCAAGGTATTT. The rearrangement uses TRGV9 and TRGJP. The J gene, not given by TCRdb, was assigned here from a germline match of the nucleotide sequence. CDR3 length: 18 residues. The J segment lost 11 bases and the V segment lost 3 bases, leaving 16 bases of the junction unmatched. The germline CDR1 and CDR2 sequences are GITISATS and ISYDGTV (reference sequence).

This clone has a handful of counts. The rearrangement links TRGV4 to TRGJP2. Since TCRdb gives no J gene, matching the DNA to germline was used here to assign it. There are 14 residues in the CDR3. The germline CDR1 and CDR2 sequences are EGSTGY and YDSYTSSV. J gave up 7 bases and V 4 bases, and 9 bases lay outside the gene matches. Written as DNA, the CDR3 is TGTGCCACCTGGGAGGGGGGAGTTGATTGGATCAAGACGTTT. It specifies CATWEGGVDWIKTF.

This clone was recorded many times. This DNA's translation and the protein TCRdb lists, from a much larger clone, do not match at residue 9, likely due to a read error; the protein shown is translated from the DNA. The chain recombines TRGV9 with TRGJP. This CDR3 region has 16 residues. The germline CDR1 and CDR2 sequences are GITISATS and ISYDGTV (reference sequence). J was trimmed by 11 bases and V by 0 bases; bases with no gene match: 7. The CDR3 DNA sequence: TGTGCCTTGTGGGAGGTGAATTCGATGGGCAAAAAAATCAAGGTATTT. It is translated as CALWEVNSMGKKIKVF.

The sample holds many counts of this clone. TCRdb shows a much larger clone's protein in place of this DNA's translation, and the two differ at residue 3, likely through a read error; the protein shown is translated from the DNA. CDR3 nucleotide sequence: TGTGCCGCCTGGGACGGGCCTGGTTATTATAAGAAACTCTTT. Its translation: CAAWDGPGYYKKLF. V is TRGV2 and J is TRGJ1 or TRGJ2. Here the J gene came from matching the DNA to germline, since TCRdb omits it. Germline values: CDR1 EGSNGY, CDR2 YDSYNSKV. This CDR3 is built from 14 residues.

To note about this clone: The TCRdb record carries a much larger clone's protein, which differs from this DNA's translation at residue 10; a read error is the likely cause, and the protein listed here is the DNA translation. For the V gene the call is TRGV3; the J gene has no call. The CDR3 length is 13 residues. Germline lookup yields CDR1 VTNTFY and CDR2 YDVSTARD (reference sequence). The CDR3 loop reads CATWDSPYYNKLF. The CDR3 region has the DNA TGTGCCACCTGGGACTCCCCCTATTATAATAAACTCTTT.

This clone was seen at least ten times. TCRdb pairs this DNA with a much larger clone's protein that differs at residue 5, likely a read error; the protein shown was translated from the DNA. The rearrangement joins TRGV4 to TRGJ1 or TRGJ2. V lost 5 bases to trimming and J lost 8 bases; unmatched junction nucleotides: 9. There are 12 residues in the CDR3. In germline, CDR1 is EGSTGY, CDR2 YDSYTSSV. The CDR3 coding sequence is TGTGCCACCTGGGCCCACGGCCATAAGAAACTCTTT. Its protein is CATWAHGHKKLF.

This clone was observed a few times. This DNA's translation and the protein TCRdb lists, from a much larger clone, do not match at residue 2, likely due to a read error; the protein shown is translated from the DNA. This chain links TRGV9 with TRGJ1 or TRGJ2. The J gene, absent from TCRdb, was called here by matching the DNA to germline. Per germline, CDR1 GITISATS and CDR2 ISYDGTV (reference sequence). The CDR3 is made up of 13 amino acids. The CDR3 is CTLWEVRRYKKLF. The CDR3 nucleotides read TGTACCTTGTGGGAGGTTCGAAGGTATAAGAAACTCTTT.

There are a few counts of this clone. TCRdb attributes to this sequence the protein of a much larger clone, which differs from the DNA translation at residue 4; a read error is likely, and the protein displayed is translated from the DNA. In nucleotides, the CDR3 is TGTGCCACCCGGGACGGGCAAAGTTATAAGAAACTCTTT. It yields the protein CATRDGQSYKKLF. The chain combines TRGV2 with TRGJ1 or TRGJ2. TCRdb is silent on the J gene; assignment here came from matching the DNA to germline. This CDR3 has 13 residues. Germline V gene data show CDR1 as EGSNGY and CDR2 as YDSYNSKV.